This T cell receptor (beta chain) was sequenced during a study of T cells in Graves' hyperthyroidism and ophthalmopathy (dated by TCRdb to about 2019). Describing the broader study: Peripheral blood was collected at initial diagnosis, before any treatment. To identify distinguishing TCR V-J signatures, a discovery cohort of around 100 patients was used, comprising some 45 with Graves' ophthalmopathy and some 57 with stable Graves' hyperthyroidism. Prospective prediction of ophthalmopathy was tested in an independent validation cohort consisting of some 20 hyperthyroidism patients and some 17 patients who later progressed to ophthalmopathy. The approximately 100 discovery patients were divided at random into training and test sets in a 7:3 ratio. Thyroid tissue and blood T-cell repertoires from over 5 Graves' hyperthyroidism patients were also compared in the study. Following sampling, methimazole starting at 30 mg daily was given to hyperthyroidism patients, and high-dose intravenous methylprednisolone was given to ophthalmopathy patients. The paper describes TCR Vbeta CDR3 sequencing of 135 peripheral blood samples, made up of 43 ophthalmopathy patients, approximately 73 hyperthyroidism patients and roughly 17 progressor patients.

Ophthalmopathy patients had moderately to severely active disease, with a Clinical Activity Score of 3 or more, a NOSPECS grade of 4 or more, and a disease duration of less than 3 months. Any patient with an uncontrolled infection, another autoimmune disease, pregnancy or lactation was excluded. Diagnoses were based on clinical symptoms, serum thyroxine and TRAb, thyroid ultrasound and orbital computed tomography. PBMCs were isolated from approximately 10 ml of fresh peripheral blood by Ficoll-Paque density gradient centrifugation. Total RNA was extracted with Trizol reagent, and quality was checked on an Agilent 2100 Bioanalyzer. The trim is 6 bases for V and 1 base for J, with a gap of 20 bases between the germline ends. From the cysteine through the phenylalanine, the CDR3 covers 16 amino acids. Solely the CDR3 DNA is kept, with 48 bases framed from the first base. CDR1 and CDR2, per the germline V gene (reference sequence), are DFQATT and SNEGSKA.

This clonotype was seen a few times. No cognate antigen has been identified for it. No much larger clonotype is one base removed from it; base qualities were not supplied. The TCR beta CDR3 regions were amplified from RNA transcripts. A first-round RT-PCR of the TCR CDR3 used the HTBI primer set with the Qiagen OneStep RT-PCR kit. Libraries were constructed in a second round of multiplex PCR, after which size selection and purification were performed. Paired-end sequencing of the libraries was performed with 100 bp reads on an Illumina HiSeq2000. From the authors' description of their analysis: SOAPnuke was used to process the raw data, with reads discarded if the reads contained adapters or uncalled bases, had a mean Phred below 15, or lacked an exact constant-primer or identifier match. COPE v1.2.5 was used to merge the high-quality paired reads, and each unique nucleotide sequence was defined as a clonotype. MiTCR v1.1 was used to align the clonotypes against IMGT TRBV, TRBD and TRBJ reference segments. Analysis was restricted to V-J combinations with a frequency above 0.0001, which covered about 99% of repertoires. A TCS score was defined as the ratio of F50 (clonal expansion) to E x V (chaos), with BLOSUM62-based TCRdist applied between CDR3 peptides within each V-J. Welch's t-statistics and random forest reduced fewer than 550 V-J features to 13, which were used in a naive Bayes classifier (R e1071). TCRdb reprocessing: public reads trimmed at Q25 with fastp, clones called with MiXCR, in-frame beta chains kept. Rows with a matching CDR3 protein are joined into one entry that keeps the most common DNA and genes. The V and J calls, along with clone size, are taken from TCRdb and not from the paper's own processing. The sample table holds about 640,000 distinct CDR3 sequences, of which about a fifth were seen once. The ten most abundant clones make up more than 30% of the sample.

General study outcomes and caveats: Most expanded thyroid clonotypes (frequency above 0.001) were also detected in blood, suggesting blood repertoires may reflect thyroid immune responses. In validation, progression to ophthalmopathy was predicted by the model with 70% to 71% sensitivity and 72.22% specificity, a median of about 6.8 months before onset. No statistical method was used to fix the sample size in advance, and group allocation was not hidden from the investigators. In cross-validation, a model built on a 13 V-J signature told ophthalmopathy apart from stable hyperthyroidism with roughly 87% sensitivity and around 81% specificity, and in testing the same model reached 80%/75%.

The clonotype comes from a man aged 25-40 years with Graves' ophthalmopathy. Rearrangement joined TRBV20-1 to TRBJ2-3; the D region possibly corresponds to TRBD2 (6 bases align). The sample comprised blood. The nucleotide sequence is given as TGCAGTGCCATTAGGGCGGAGGGCTTTGGCACAGATACGCAGTATTTT. Protein translation: CSAIRAEGFGTDTQYF.